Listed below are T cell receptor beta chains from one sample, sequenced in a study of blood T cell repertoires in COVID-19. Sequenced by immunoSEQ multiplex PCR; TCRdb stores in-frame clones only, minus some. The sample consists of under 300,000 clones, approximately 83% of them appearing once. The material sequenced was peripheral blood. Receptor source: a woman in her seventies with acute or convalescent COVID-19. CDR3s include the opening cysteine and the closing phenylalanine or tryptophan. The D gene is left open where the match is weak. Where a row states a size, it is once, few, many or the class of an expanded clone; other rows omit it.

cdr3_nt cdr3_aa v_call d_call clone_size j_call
TGTGCCATCAGTGACGGAGGACGGGAGGGCGAAAAACTGTTTTTT CAISDGGREGEKLFF TRBV10-3 . . TRBJ1-4
TGTGCCAGTTCTCCGGGACAGGGGAACACCGGGGAGCTGTTTTTT CASSPGQGNTGELFF TRBV10-3 TRBD1 once TRBJ2-2
TGTGCCAGCTCACCTCCAGGGGGGTGGGACACTGAAGCTTTCTTT CASSPPGGWDTEAFF TRBV18 TRBD1 . TRBJ1-1
TGTGCCAGCAGCCGCAGGAACTCCTACGAGCAGTACTTC CASSRRNSYEQYF TRBV6-5 . . TRBJ2-7
TGTGCCAGCAGCTCTCGACAGGGCGATCTATGCACTGAAGCTTTCTTT CASSSRQGDLCTEAFF TRBV12-1 . . TRBJ1-1
TGCGCCAGCAGCGTAAGACTAGCGGGGATGGAGACCCAGTACTTC CASSVRLAGMETQYF TRBV5-1 TRBD2 . TRBJ2-5
TGCAGTGCCCGGTCTCCCTATGGCTACACCTTC CSARSPYGYTF TRBV20-1 . . TRBJ1-2
TGTGCCAGCAGTGACCTGGCAGGGGAAGGGGTAGACTATGGCTACACCTTC CASSDLAGEGVDYGYTF TRBV2 . . TRBJ1-2
TGTGCCAGCGGGGCAGGGGGTACCACAGATACGCAGTATTTT CASGAGGTTDTQYF TRBV28 TRBD1 . TRBJ2-3
TGTGCCAGCAGCTTAGATAGCGCGGGGGCCTATGGCTACACCTTC CASSLDSAGAYGYTF TRBV11-2 . . TRBJ1-2
TGTGCCAGCAGCTTAGGACAGGCCACAGATACGCAGTATTTT CASSLGQATDTQYF TRBV7-9 . . TRBJ2-3
TGTGCCAGCAGTTTTGGAGCAAGGTATACCCTGAACACTGAAGCTTTCTTT CASSFGARYTLNTEAFF TRBV28 . few TRBJ1-1